The text below deals with one T cell receptor (beta chain). The data were taken from a study of blood T cell repertoires in COVID-19. Sequencing used immunoSEQ multiplex PCR; TCRdb keeps in-frame clones, though not all of them. The sample includes over 150,000 clones, 70% to 85% of them seen just once. V was shortened by 3 bases and J by 5 bases, with 13 bases between the two germline ends. In germline, CDR1 is KGHSH, CDR2 LQKENI. The CDR3 extends over 14 amino acids. The specimen was peripheral blood. The clonotype comes from a man aged 55-75 years with COVID-19, enrolled during active disease. The chain is built from TRBV18 and TRBJ2-5; D gene uncertain. The CDR3 region is CASSPQVGEETQYF. CDR3 nucleotide sequence: TGTGCCAGCTCACCTCAAGTGGGCGAGGAGACCCAGTACTTC.